This TCR beta chain was documented in a study of cytomegalovirus exposure and HLA in healthy donors. Overall study findings and caveats: High sensitivity and specificity were reportedly achieved when the classifier diagnosed cytomegalovirus status.

Donors were nominally healthy when sampled, though unrecorded immune exposures were likely. PCR employed 60 Vbeta and 13 Jbeta primers. The data were produced by immunoSEQ multiplex PCR, yet TCRdb's version contains in-frame clones alone and is incomplete. The sample table sets out tens of thousands of clones. Germline CDR1 is MNHEY and CDR2 is SVGAGI. The CDR3 sequence is 13 residues long. J gave up 6 bases and V 0 bases, and 0 bases lay outside the gene matches. Turning to this clone: Its antigen is currently unknown.

The sample taken for sequencing was PBMCs. The origin of this receptor is a woman between 35 and 50 years old in good health and CMV-seropositive. The V gene is TRBV6-5, the J gene TRBJ1-1; TRBD1 matches at 8 bases. The CDR3, as DNA: TGTGCCAGCAGTTACTCGACAGGGGCTGAAGCTTTCTTT. It translates to CASSYSTGAEAFF.